The present T cell receptor (beta chain) was sequenced within a study of T cells in Graves' hyperthyroidism and ophthalmopathy. What was amplified from RNA transcripts were TCR beta CDR3 regions. Primed by the HTBI set, a first-round RT-PCR was run on the TCR CDR3. TCRdb re-derived calls from the multiplex PCR reads in MiXCR, one entry per CDR3 protein. The sample carries hundreds of thousands of distinct CDR3 sequences, 45% recorded once. The sequence came from an adult man with Graves' disease, either hyperthyroidism or ophthalmopathy (not recorded which). Sequencing was carried out using peripheral blood or thyroid tissue (not recorded which).

The CDR3 loop reads CATSDPGVRETQYF. CDR3 nucleotide sequence: TGTGCCACCAGTGACCCAGGGGTTCGGGAGACCCAGTACTTC. This chain uses TRBV24-1 with TRBJ2-5; the D gene is possibly TRBD1 (6 bases). The V gene lost 4 bases and the J gene lost 5 bases, with 13 bases spanning the gap. CDR1 is KGHDR and CDR2 is SFDVKD in the germline V gene. The length of the CDR3 is 14 residues.